The rows below give T cell receptor beta chains drawn from one sample of a study of blood T cell repertoires in COVID-19. Using immunoSEQ multiplex PCR, the repertoire was profiled, and TCRdb retains in-frame clones only, with some absent. The sample shows 110,000 or so clones, about 88% of them seen only once. Source material: peripheral blood. The source is a woman in her 70s who had recovered from COVID-19. CDR3s include the opening cysteine and the closing phenylalanine or tryptophan. D genes are given only for firm matches. Some rows have no size entry. The others give once, few or many, or a class for an expanded clone.

>14|TRBJ1-1|TRBD1|TRBV30|.
CALGGRGQRTEAFF
TGTGCTCTGGGGGGCAGGGGGCAGCGCACTGAAGCTTTCTTT
>13|TRBJ2-7|.|TRBV7-2|.
CASSLDYSYEQYF
TGTGCCAGCAGCCTGGACTATTCCTACGAGCAGTACTTC
>15|TRBJ1-5|.|TRBV21-1|few
CASSIPILRDQPQHF
TGTGCCAGCAGCATCCCAATACTCCGGGATCAGCCCCAGCATTTT
>14|TRBJ2-7|TRBD2|TRBV5-1|.
CASSYSGSTYEQYF
TGCGCCAGCAGCTATAGCGGGTCTACCTACGAGCAGTACTTC
>13|TRBJ2-2|.|TRBV5-1|.
CASSWEWQGELFF
TGCGCCAGCAGCTGGGAGTGGCAGGGGGAGCTGTTTTTT
>16|TRBJ1-5|.|TRBV21-1|.
CASSNRVGGPHQPQHF
TGTGCCAGCAGCAATCGGGTAGGGGGTCCCCATCAGCCCCAGCATTTT
>14|TRBJ2-6|.|TRBV5-1|few
CASSLLLGANVLTF
TGCGCCAGCAGCCTCTTACTTGGGGCCAACGTCCTGACTTTC
>13|TRBJ1-3|.|TRBV27|.
CASSFTLGNTIYF
TGTGCCAGCAGTTTCACTCTCGGAAACACCATATATTTT
>17|TRBJ2-1|TRBD2|TRBV3-1/TRBV3-2|.
CASSRPLAGGSYNEQFF
TGTGCCAGCAGCCGCCCACTAGCGGGAGGGTCTTACAATGAGCAGTTCTTC
>14|TRBJ1-5|.|TRBV15|.
CATSRGDSNQPQHF
TGTGCCACTAGTAGGGGTGATAGCAATCAGCCCCAGCATTTT
>14|TRBJ2-3|TRBD1|TRBV9|.
CASSPGQGEDTQYF
TGTGCCAGCAGCCCGGGACAGGGAGAAGATACGCAGTATTTT
>9|TRBJ2-1|.|TRBV29-1|.
CSVESVQFF
TGCAGCGTTGAATCTGTGCAGTTCTTC
>12|TRBJ1-2|TRBD1|TRBV7-2|.
CASSSGGMGYTF
TGTGCCAGCAGCTCAGGGGGCATGGGCTACACCTTC
>18|TRBJ2-1|TRBD2|TRBV4-3|.
CASSQELGERGARGEQFF
TGCGCCAGCAGCCAAGAGTTGGGGGAGCGGGGGGCCAGGGGTGAGCAGTTCTTC
>12|TRBJ2-1|.|TRBV7-2|.
CASSSPLGQQFF
TGTGCCAGCAGCTCCCCCCTTGGGCAGCAGTTCTTC
>16|TRBJ2-7|TRBD1|TRBV5-4|.
CASSLAGQGSSYEQYF
TGTGCCAGCAGCTTGGCGGGACAGGGGAGCTCCTACGAGCAGTACTTC
>12|TRBJ2-3|TRBD1|TRBV29-1|.
CSVSTGTDTQYF
TGCAGCGTTTCGACAGGGACAGATACGCAGTATTTT
>13|TRBJ1-1|TRBD1|TRBV29-1|few
CSAATGADTEAFF
TGCAGCGCCGCTACAGGGGCGGACACTGAAGCTTTCTTT
>13|TRBJ2-7|.|TRBV10-2|.
CASSKTTPYEQYF
TGCGCCAGCAGTAAAACTACGCCCTACGAGCAGTACTTC
>16|TRBJ1-4|.|TRBV6-5|few
CASSWSWTVGNEKLFF
TGTGCCAGCAGTTGGTCTTGGACAGTGGGGAATGAAAAACTGTTTTTT
>15|TRBJ2-3|TRBD2|TRBV28|.
CASSLFGTSTNTQYF
TGTGCCAGCAGTTTATTTGGGACTAGCACCAATACGCAGTATTTT
>13|TRBJ1-5|.|TRBV18|once
CASSPRGGQPQHF
TGTGCCAGCTCACCTAGGGGGGGGCAGCCCCAGCATTTT
>21|TRBJ2-1|TRBD2|TRBV27|.
CASSSQGLAGAPGGSYNEQFF
TGTGCCAGCAGTTCCCAGGGACTAGCGGGGGCCCCAGGTGGCTCCTACAATGAGCAGTTCTTC
>14|TRBJ1-6|.|TRBV4-3|.
CASSQVTAHSPLHF
TGCGCCAGCAGCCAAGTGACTGCGCATTCACCCCTCCACTTT
>13|TRBJ1-1|.|TRBV5-1|.
CASSLTADTEAFF
TGCGCCAGCAGCTTGACGGCGGACACTGAAGCTTTCTTT
>15|TRBJ1-2|.|TRBV7-9|.
CASSLKGRGDYGYTF
TGTGCCAGCAGCTTAAAGGGTCGGGGGGACTATGGCTACACCTTC
>15|TRBJ2-7|TRBD1|TRBV9|.
CASSTTGTGHYEQYF
TGTGCCAGCAGCACCACCGGGACAGGACACTACGAGCAGTACTTC
>17|TRBJ2-2|.|TRBV7-9|once
CASSSPGGLASTGELFF
TGTGCCAGCAGCAGCCCCGGGGGGCTAGCGAGCACCGGGGAGCTGTTTTTT
>12|TRBJ2-7|TRBD2|TRBV5-6|.
CASRRGSYEQYF
TGTGCCAGCAGGCGGGGGTCCTACGAGCAGTACTTC
>15|TRBJ2-7|TRBD2|TRBV30|.
CAWSRTGLAGREQYF
TGTGCCTGGAGTCGAACGGGACTAGCGGGACGGGAGCAGTACTTC
>15|TRBJ2-5|.|TRBV6-5|.
CASRSPKTGQETQYF
TGTGCCAGCAGGTCCCCAAAAACCGGCCAAGAGACCCAGTACTTC
>12|TRBJ1-2|TRBD1|TRBV29-1|.
CSAGTETYGYTF
TGCAGCGCCGGGACAGAAACGTATGGCTACACCTTC
>17|TRBJ2-1|TRBD1|TRBV4-1|.
CASSQARDRDGWSEQFF
TGCGCCAGCAGCCAAGCCAGAGACAGGGATGGATGGAGTGAGCAGTTCTTC
>14|TRBJ1-2|.|TRBV2|.
CASSQQRVFYGYTF
TGTGCCAGCAGCCAGCAGAGGGTCTTCTATGGCTACACCTTC
>16|TRBJ2-4|TRBD1|TRBV28|.
CASSLGTGGAKNIQYF
TGTGCCAGCAGTTTAGGGACAGGGGGGGCCAAAAACATTCAGTACTTC
>13|TRBJ2-5|.|TRBV5-4|.
CASSFRGGETQYF
TGTGCCAGCAGCTTCAGGGGTGGAGAGACCCAGTACTTC
>16|TRBJ1-6|.|TRBV4-3|.
CASSQDGGAGNSPLHF
TGCGCCAGCAGCCAAGATGGAGGGGCTGGGAATTCACCCCTCCACTTT
>14|TRBJ2-1|TRBD2|TRBV29-1|.
CSVFGTSGLDEQFF
TGCAGCGTTTTCGGGACTAGCGGCTTGGATGAGCAGTTCTTC
>17|TRBJ2-7|.|TRBV21-1|.
CASSDTRRERSTYEQYF
TGTGCCAGCAGCGACACTCGGCGGGAGCGCTCTACCTACGAGCAGTACTTC
>14|TRBJ1-5|TRBD1|TRBV6-5|.
CASSSTGPDQPQHF
TGTGCCAGCAGTTCGACAGGGCCCGATCAGCCCCAGCATTTT
>15|TRBJ2-5|TRBD1|TRBV27|.
CASSRDRGLGGTQYF
TGTGCCAGCAGTCGGGACAGGGGGCTAGGGGGGACCCAGTACTTC
>18|TRBJ2-7|TRBD2|TRBV6-2/TRBV6-3|few
CASSYSFKRSGTPYEQYF
TGTGCCAGCAGTTACTCGTTCAAGAGGAGCGGGACTCCCTACGAGCAGTACTTC
>13|TRBJ2-1|.|TRBV12-3/TRBV12-4|.
CASTSPSYNEQFF
TGTGCCAGCACCTCCCCCTCCTACAATGAGCAGTTCTTC
>14|TRBJ1-5|TRBD1|TRBV13|.
CASSTGGGNQPQHF
TGTGCCAGCAGTACAGGGGGGGGCAATCAGCCCCAGCATTTT
>18|TRBJ1-2|.|TRBV28|.
CASIPGGAGLEGGYGYTF
TGTGCCAGCATCCCCGGGGGGGCAGGGCTGGAGGGCGGCTATGGCTACACCTTC
>15|TRBJ1-2|.|TRBV3-1/TRBV3-2|.
CASSQGGQGLYGYTF
TGTGCCAGCAGCCAAGGAGGCCAGGGCCTCTATGGCTACACCTTC
>16|TRBJ2-5|.|TRBV2|.
CASSLSAGWYQETQYF
TGTGCCAGCAGTCTTTCGGCAGGGTGGTACCAAGAGACCCAGTACTTC
>12|TRBJ1-6|.|TRBV6-5|.
CASSKGNSPLHF
TGTGCCAGCAGCAAGGGGAATTCACCCCTCCACTTT
>15|TRBJ2-1|.|TRBV5-1|.
CASSLLVSSYNEQFF
TGCGCCAGCAGCTTGCTAGTCAGCTCCTACAATGAGCAGTTCTTC
>16|TRBJ2-7|TRBD1|TRBV27|.
CASSLEQGISLYEQYF
TGTGCCAGCAGTTTAGAACAGGGGATTTCCTTATACGAGCAGTACTTC